The 22 T cell receptor beta chains listed next were all sequenced from one sample in a study of Ad26.COV2.S vaccination and SARS-CoV-2 variants. The protocol was immunoSEQ multiplex PCR, while the TCRdb copy is restricted to in-frame clones and leaves out a portion. The sample has about 370,000 clones; approximately 90% are singletons. Documented treatment: some 20 received Ad26.COV2.S at low or high dose, single or two shots; 5 received placebo; per-sample allocation not given. Collection of the samples took place on day 63 after the first injection of vaccine or placebo. The source material was peripheral blood, sampled in a trial of Ad26.COV2.S vaccine versus placebo. Receptors originate from a person aged 18-60 years who received the Ad26.COV2.S COVID-19 vaccine or a placebo.

V is TRBV29-1 and J is TRBJ2-2; D might be TRBD1 or TRBD2, each matching 6 bases. V lost 3 bases, J lost 0 bases, and 11 bases lay in between. The CDR3 contains 15 residues. From germline, CDR1 is SQVTM and CDR2 ANQGSEA. The DNA for the CDR3 is TGCAGCGTTGATGGGGGGCAACCGAACACCGGGGAGCTGTTTTTT. Translation gives CSVDGGQPNTGELFF.

The chain recombines TRBV2 with TRBJ2-3, with a possible D match to TRBD1 (5 bases). CDR1 and CDR2 from the germline V gene are SNHLY and FYNNEI. Trimming cost V 10 bases and J 1 base, with 6 bases left between them. This CDR3 region has 11 residues. The CDR3 protein is CATGRTDTQYF. The CDR3 region has the DNA TGTGCCACAGGGCGCACAGATACGCAGTATTTT.

The CDR3 reads CAWSVRAYGYTF. CDR3 nucleotides: TGTGCCTGGAGTGTCCGGGCCTATGGCTACACCTTC. The chain is built from TRBV30 and TRBJ1-2; D not resolved. The V end was cut by 0 bases, the J end by 4 bases, with 6 bases between. The CDR3 consists of 12 residues. Looked up from germline, CDR1 is GTSNPN and CDR2 is SVGIG (reference sequence).

The chain combines TRBV4-1 with TRBJ2-3; TRBD1 or TRBD2 may be the D gene (6 bases each). Germline assignment: CDR1 MGHRA and CDR2 YSYEKL. This CDR3 region has 17 residues. Trimming shortened V by 2 bases and J by 2 bases, and 17 bases separated the two germline ends. In DNA form, the CDR3 reads TGCGCCAGCAGCCAAATAGGGGGGACCCCCCCCACAGATACGCAGTATTTT. Translation gives CASSQIGGTPPTDTQYF.

Only one count was recorded for this clone. The chain combines TRBV30 with TRBJ2-7, with D possibly being TRBD1 (6 bases). Germline V gives CDR1 GTSNPN, CDR2 SVGIG (reference sequence). The CDR3 contains 13 residues. The V gene lost 5 bases and the J gene lost 7 bases, with 18 bases spanning the gap. The CDR3 protein is CAWSMRTASEQYF. The CDR3 DNA sequence: TGTGCCTGGTCGATGAGGACAGCCTCGGAGCAGTACTTC.

The V call is TRBV7-2, the J call TRBJ2-7; D gene ambiguous. From germline, CDR1 is SGHTA and CDR2 FQGNSA. The V and J ends lost 7 bases and 0 bases respectively, with 10 bases between them. The CDR3 consists of 13 residues. CDR3 DNA sequence: TGTGCCAGCACCCCGGGCAGCTCCTACGAGCAGTACTTC. It specifies CASTPGSSYEQYF.

This clone was picked up one time. The chain has TRBV7-9 and TRBJ1-1; D possibly corresponds to TRBD1 (5 bases). Trimming removed 5 bases from V and 3 bases from J, with 13 bases in between. The CDR3 covers 14 residues. CDR1 SEHNR and CDR2 FQNEAQ come from the germline V gene (reference sequence). The CDR3 DNA follows: TGTGCCAGCAGCCTAACTTGGGGGGACACTGAAGCTTTCTTT. Amino acid sequence: CASSLTWGDTEAFF.

This chain joins TRBV10-2 and TRBJ1-1; D is unresolved. V lost 2 bases to trimming and J lost 7 bases, with 8 bases between them. Germline loops: CDR1 WSHSY, CDR2 SAAADI. The CDR3 is made up of 12 amino acids. This CDR3 reads CASSEGDYEAFF. CDR3 sequence (DNA): TGCGCCAGCAGTGAGGGGGATTATGAAGCTTTCTTT.

The chain links TRBV7-6 to TRBJ2-5, with D unresolved. Deletions cut 0 bases from V and 3 bases from J, with 5 bases between. This CDR3 has 13 residues. Germline V gene lookup returns CDR1 SGHVS and CDR2 FNYEAQ. This CDR3 is CASSLAPKETQYF. In nucleotides, the CDR3 is TGTGCCAGCAGCTTAGCGCCTAAAGAGACCCAGTACTTC. Based on the CDR3 plus reference TRBV7-6 and TRBJ2-5, the full variable domain is GAGVSQSPRYKVTKRGQDVALRCDPISGHVSLYWYRQALGQGPEFLTYFNYEAQQDKSGLPNDRFSAERPEGSISTLTIQRTEQRDSAMYRCASSLAPKETQYFGPGTRLLVL.

This rearrangement joins TRBV7-9 to TRBJ2-7; no reliable D call. This CDR3 comprises 12 residues. Trimming stripped 4 bases from V and 6 bases from J, with 10 bases between. Germline-derived CDR1 and CDR2 are SEHNR and FQNEAQ (reference sequence). CDR3 sequence (DNA): TGTGCCAGCAGCTATGAGAATGGCGAGCAGTACTTC. As protein: CASSYENGEQYF.

This chain's CDR3 is CASRRDGSYNEQFF. The CDR3 nucleotides read TGTGCCAGCAGAAGGGACGGATCCTACAATGAGCAGTTCTTC. This chain links TRBV27 with TRBJ2-1; D may correspond to TRBD1 or TRBD2 (5 bases each). The CDR3 extends over 14 amino acids. The V and J ends lost 6 bases and 1 base respectively, with 10 bases between them. From germline, CDR1 is MNHEY and CDR2 SMNVEV (reference sequence).

For this clone: Just one base apart from a much larger clone, this may be a read error. The V call is TRBV5-4, the J call TRBJ2-7, with D hard to call. Germline CDR1 and CDR2: SGHNT and YYREEE (reference sequence). The CDR3 contains 12 residues. V dropped 2 bases and J dropped 3 bases, with 6 bases sitting between them. CDR3: CASSFENYEQYF. For the CDR3, the DNA is TGTGCCAGCAGCTTTGAAAACTACGAGCAGTACTTC.

The gene calls are TRBV7-9 and TRBJ1-6; D is undetermined. The CDR3 sequence is 15 residues long. The ends were cut back, 7 bases at V and 0 bases at J, with 10 bases in the middle. In germline, CDR1 is SEHNR, CDR2 FQNEAQ (reference sequence). This chain's CDR3 is CASTDLSSYNSPLHF. CDR3 nucleotides: TGTGCCAGCACTGACCTGAGCTCCTATAATTCACCCCTCCACTTT.

The rearrangement joins TRBV5-1 to TRBJ2-3; weak D call: TRBD2 (5 bases). V was clipped by 4 bases and J by 4 bases, with 10 bases between them. The germline V gene encodes CDR1 SGHRS and CDR2 YFSETQ. The CDR3 sequence is 13 residues long. CDR3 nucleotides: TGCGCCAGCAGCGATGGAGGCGCAGATACGCAGTATTTT. This translates into CASSDGGADTQYF.

The rearrangement joins TRBV25-1 to TRBJ2-1; 8 nucleotides align to TRBD2. Germline V CDR1 and CDR2: MGHDK, SYGVNS. The CDR3 loop spans 14 amino acids. V trimming: 3 bases; J trimming: 6 bases; junction bases outside the gene matches: 4. The CDR3 spells CASSDAGGPNEQFF. CDR3 coding DNA: TGTGCCAGCAGTGACGCGGGGGGCCCCAATGAGCAGTTCTTC.

This clone appeared once. This sequence joins TRBV15 and TRBJ2-1; 12 bases are a match to TRBD2. The CDR3 contains 16 residues. Germline lookup yields CDR1 LNHNV and CDR2 YYDKDF (reference sequence). The J segment lost 4 bases and the V segment lost 3 bases, leaving 4 bases of the junction unmatched. The CDR3 sequence is CATSRLAGGEYNEQFF. CDR3 DNA: TGTGCCACCAGCAGGCTAGCGGGGGGGGAGTACAATGAGCAGTTCTTC.

The chain links TRBV11-1 to TRBJ1-4; D gene uncertain. The CDR3 runs to 15 residues. Germline values: CDR1 SGHAT, CDR2 FQDESV (reference sequence). V was shortened by 3 bases and J by 4 bases, with 12 bases between the two germline ends. CDR3 amino acids: CASSLGVLFNEKLFF. In nucleotides, the CDR3 is TGTGCCAGCAGCTTGGGAGTACTCTTTAATGAAAAACTGTTTTTT.

The V gene is TRBV11-3, the J gene TRBJ2-3; 9 nucleotides line up with TRBD2. Per germline, CDR1 SGHNT and CDR2 YENEEA. This CDR3 is 15 amino acids long. V lost 6 bases and J lost 3; bases outside the gene matches: 7. The CDR3 loop reads CASSHSGGSTDTQYF. CDR3 DNA: TGTGCCAGCAGTCATAGCGGGGGTTCGACAGATACGCAGTATTTT.

CDR3 region: CASSEGQFSNQPQHF. CDR3 nucleotide sequence: TGTGCCAGCAGTGAGGGACAGTTTAGCAATCAGCCCCAGCATTTT. This rearrangement joins TRBV2 to TRBJ1-5; 7 nucleotides align to TRBD1. With V trimmed by 3 bases and J by 0 bases, 2 bases remained unmatched. The CDR3 loop spans 15 amino acids. Germline CDR1 SNHLY, CDR2 FYNNEI.

V usage is TRBV5-6 and J usage is TRBJ2-5, with D maybe TRBD1 (6 bases). Germline-derived CDR1 and CDR2 are SGHDT and YYEEEE. CDR3 length equals 17 residues. With 5 bases removed from V and 2 bases from J, the gap between germline ends came to 22 bases. The CDR3: CASRWTYMDSPQETQYF. Here the CDR3 DNA reads TGTGCCAGCAGATGGACCTATATGGACAGCCCTCAAGAGACCCAGTACTTC.

The chain links TRBV27 to TRBJ1-2; weak D call: TRBD1 (6 bases). V was pared by 5 bases and J by 0 bases, with 13 bases between. This CDR3 spans 15 amino acids. Germline V gene data show CDR1 as MNHEY and CDR2 as SMNVEV (reference sequence). This CDR3 reads CASSELGAANYGYTF. DNA of the CDR3: TGTGCCAGCAGTGAATTGGGGGCGGCTAACTATGGCTACACCTTC.

V and J are TRBV2 and TRBJ2-7; D possibly corresponds to TRBD1 (5 bases). Trimming left V 3 bases short and J 2 bases short, with 11 bases between. Germline loops: CDR1 SNHLY, CDR2 FYNNEI. The CDR3 runs to 14 residues. In DNA, the CDR3 is TGTGCCAGCAGTGACGCAGGGAACCCCTACGAGCAGTACTTC. This sequence encodes CASSDAGNPYEQYF. The complete variable domain, with remaining parts taken from reference TRBV2 and TRBJ2-7, reads EPEVTQTPSHQVTQMGQEVILRCVPISNHLYFYWYRQILGQKVEFLVSFYNNEISEKSEIFDDQFSVERPDGSNFTLKIRSTKLEDSAMYFCASSDAGNPYEQYFGPGTRLTVT.